The rows below give T cell receptor beta chains drawn from one sample of a study of blood T cell repertoires in COVID-19. Some clones are missing from TCRdb's copy, which holds only in-frame ones; the method was immunoSEQ multiplex PCR. Here the sample spans a few hundred thousand clones, about 85% being singletons. The source material was PBMCs or T cells enriched from blood (not recorded which). All receptors derive from a woman between 45 and 60 years old who had recovered from COVID-19. Each CDR3 is given with its conserved first and last residue. Fields, in order: V gene, J gene, clone size, D gene, CDR3 protein, CDR3 DNA. D genes are given only for firm matches. Some rows mark clone size as missing; the rest say once, few, many or name a class of expanded clone.

V gene: TRBV30; J gene: TRBJ2-3; clone size: -; D gene: TRBD2; CDR3 protein: CAWSPTGVAGMSTDTQYF; CDR3 DNA: TGTGCCTGGAGTCCCACTGGGGTAGCGGGAATGAGCACAGATACGCAGTATTTT
V gene: TRBV14; J gene: TRBJ2-3; clone size: -; D gene: TRBD1; CDR3 protein: CASSQDPPGQGADTQYF; CDR3 DNA: TGTGCCAGCAGCCAAGATCCACCGGGACAGGGAGCAGATACGCAGTATTTT
V gene: TRBV7-9; J gene: TRBJ2-5; clone size: -; D gene: -; CDR3 protein: CASSLGRRETQYF; CDR3 DNA: TGTGCCAGCAGCCTAGGGCGGCGGGAGACCCAGTACTTC
V gene: TRBV2; J gene: TRBJ1-6; clone size: -; D gene: -; CDR3 protein: CASSLTVSYNSPLHF; CDR3 DNA: TGTGCCAGCAGTTTGACAGTTTCCTATAATTCACCCCTCCACTTT
V gene: TRBV6-5; J gene: TRBJ2-3; clone size: -; D gene: TRBD2; CDR3 protein: CASSFTSGTDTQYF; CDR3 DNA: TGTGCCAGCAGTTTTACTAGCGGTACAGATACGCAGTATTTT
V gene: TRBV27; J gene: TRBJ1-1; clone size: -; D gene: -; CDR3 protein: CASQLNTEAFF; CDR3 DNA: TGTGCCAGCCAACTAAACACTGAAGCTTTCTTT
V gene: TRBV28; J gene: TRBJ1-1; clone size: -; D gene: TRBD1; CDR3 protein: CASSFPGTGLTEAFF; CDR3 DNA: TGTGCCAGCAGTTTCCCCGGGACAGGGTTGACTGAAGCTTTCTTT
V gene: TRBV6-5; J gene: TRBJ1-6; clone size: -; D gene: -; CDR3 protein: CAAGGGLNNSPLHF; CDR3 DNA: TGTGCGGCCGGGGGGGGGCTGAATAATTCACCCCTCCACTTT
V gene: TRBV27; J gene: TRBJ1-1; clone size: -; D gene: -; CDR3 protein: CASSTRQAGGTEAFF; CDR3 DNA: TGTGCCAGCAGTACCCGACAGGCGGGGGGCACTGAAGCTTTCTTT
V gene: TRBV4-1; J gene: TRBJ1-2; clone size: -; D gene: TRBD1; CDR3 protein: CASSQRQGGRTNYGYTF; CDR3 DNA: TGCGCCAGCAGCCAGCGACAGGGAGGAAGAACAAACTATGGCTACACCTTC
V gene: TRBV6-5; J gene: TRBJ1-2; clone size: -; D gene: TRBD1; CDR3 protein: CASSYDREDHYGYTF; CDR3 DNA: TGTGCCAGCAGTTACGACAGGGAAGACCACTATGGCTACACCTTC
V gene: TRBV10-2; J gene: TRBJ2-1; clone size: -; D gene: -; CDR3 protein: CASSRDSSYNEQFF; CDR3 DNA: TGCGCCAGCAGTCGGGATAGCTCCTACAATGAGCAGTTCTTC
V gene: TRBV7-9; J gene: TRBJ2-3; clone size: -; D gene: TRBD2; CDR3 protein: CASSTLAGARDTQYF; CDR3 DNA: TGTGCCAGCAGCACACTAGCGGGTGCGCGCGATACGCAGTATTTT
V gene: TRBV7-8; J gene: TRBJ1-1; clone size: -; D gene: -; CDR3 protein: CASSFNRNTEAFF; CDR3 DNA: TGTGCCAGCAGCTTTAACAGGAACACTGAAGCTTTCTTT
V gene: TRBV29-1; J gene: TRBJ1-2; clone size: once; D gene: TRBD1; CDR3 protein: CSALPGQGAGGYTF; CDR3 DNA: TGCAGCGCTCTACCGGGACAGGGGGCTGGAGGCTACACCTTC
V gene: TRBV28; J gene: TRBJ1-3; clone size: -; D gene: TRBD1; CDR3 protein: CASSTGQGYSGNTIYF; CDR3 DNA: TGTGCCAGCAGTACCGGACAGGGCTACTCTGGAAACACCATATATTTT
V gene: TRBV28; J gene: TRBJ1-5; clone size: -; D gene: TRBD1; CDR3 protein: CASSERQGSNQPQHF; CDR3 DNA: TGTGCCAGCAGTGAAAGACAGGGGAGCAATCAGCCCCAGCATTTT
V gene: TRBV28; J gene: TRBJ2-3; clone size: few; D gene: -; CDR3 protein: CASSFLGQSTDTQYF; CDR3 DNA: TGTGCCAGCAGTTTCCTTGGACAGAGCACAGATACGCAGTATTTT
V gene: TRBV7-9; J gene: TRBJ1-1; clone size: once; D gene: -; CDR3 protein: CASSFSDTEAFF; CDR3 DNA: TGTGCCAGCAGCTTTTCAGACACTGAAGCTTTCTTT
V gene: TRBV9; J gene: TRBJ1-5; clone size: -; D gene: -; CDR3 protein: CASSVAGSNQPQHF; CDR3 DNA: TGTGCCAGCAGCGTAGCGGGGAGCAATCAGCCCCAGCATTTT
V gene: TRBV12-3/TRBV12-4; J gene: TRBJ1-5; clone size: -; D gene: -; CDR3 protein: CASSGRGDQPQHF; CDR3 DNA: TGTGCCAGCAGTGGACGGGGGGATCAGCCCCAGCATTTT
V gene: TRBV5-4; J gene: TRBJ1-6; clone size: -; D gene: TRBD1; CDR3 protein: CASSLVAGGYNSPLHF; CDR3 DNA: TGTGCCAGCAGCTTGGTCGCAGGGGGCTACAATTCACCCCTCCACTTT
V gene: TRBV12-3/TRBV12-4; J gene: TRBJ1-2; clone size: -; D gene: -; CDR3 protein: CASTVRGRLGYTF; CDR3 DNA: TGTGCCAGCACCGTGCGAGGGAGGCTTGGCTACACCTTC
V gene: TRBV19; J gene: TRBJ1-4; clone size: -; D gene: -; CDR3 protein: CASSRFDRPNEKLFF; CDR3 DNA: TGTGCCAGTAGTCGATTCGACAGACCTAATGAAAAACTGTTTTTT
V gene: TRBV19; J gene: TRBJ1-6; clone size: -; D gene: -; CDR3 protein: CASSSGPLNSPLHF; CDR3 DNA: TGTGCCAGTAGCTCTGGGCCGTTGAATTCACCCCTCCACTTT
V gene: TRBV24-1; J gene: TRBJ1-2; clone size: once; D gene: -; CDR3 protein: CATSDLQGGGYTF; CDR3 DNA: TGTGCCACCAGTGATTTGCAGGGTGGCGGCTACACCTTC
V gene: TRBV2; J gene: TRBJ1-4; clone size: -; D gene: -; CDR3 protein: CASRETVEEKLFF; CDR3 DNA: TGTGCCAGCAGAGAAACGGTGGAGGAAAAACTGTTTTTT
V gene: TRBV28; J gene: TRBJ2-4; clone size: -; D gene: -; CDR3 protein: CASSLAGNIQYF; CDR3 DNA: TGTGCCAGCAGTTTGGCAGGGAACATTCAGTACTTC
V gene: TRBV18; J gene: TRBJ1-1; clone size: -; D gene: -; CDR3 protein: CASSPPQGRNTEAFF; CDR3 DNA: TGTGCCAGCTCACCACCTCAGGGGAGGAACACTGAAGCTTTCTTT
V gene: TRBV6-2/TRBV6-3; J gene: TRBJ2-7; clone size: -; D gene: TRBD1; CDR3 protein: CASSLRGDSYEQYF; CDR3 DNA: TGTGCCAGCAGCTTACGTGGGGACAGCTACGAGCAGTACTTC
V gene: TRBV28; J gene: TRBJ1-5; clone size: -; D gene: -; CDR3 protein: CASSLEGPQHF; CDR3 DNA: TGTGCCAGCAGTCTCGAGGGGCCCCAGCATTTT
V gene: TRBV28; J gene: TRBJ1-3; clone size: -; D gene: -; CDR3 protein: CAGQQFSGNTIYF; CDR3 DNA: TGTGCCGGCCAACAGTTTTCTGGAAACACCATATATTTT
V gene: TRBV28; J gene: TRBJ1-1; clone size: -; D gene: TRBD1; CDR3 protein: CASSRDRGSNTEAFF; CDR3 DNA: TGTGCCAGCAGCCGGGACAGGGGATCGAACACTGAAGCTTTCTTT
V gene: TRBV6-5; J gene: TRBJ2-5; clone size: -; D gene: -; CDR3 protein: CASSRETQYF; CDR3 DNA: TGTGCCAGCAGTCGAGAGACCCAGTACTTC
V gene: TRBV19; J gene: TRBJ1-1; clone size: -; D gene: -; CDR3 protein: CASSKGPSRGPEAFF; CDR3 DNA: TGTGCCAGTAGTAAGGGCCCGTCCAGGGGACCTGAAGCTTTCTTT
V gene: TRBV5-6; J gene: TRBJ2-7; clone size: -; D gene: -; CDR3 protein: CASSPRSLPYEQYF; CDR3 DNA: TGTGCCAGCAGCCCACGTTCACTACCGTACGAGCAGTACTTC
V gene: TRBV10-2; J gene: TRBJ1-1; clone size: once; D gene: -; CDR3 protein: CASSDSGWQIENTEAFF; CDR3 DNA: TGCGCCAGCAGTGATTCGGGTTGGCAGATAGAGAACACTGAAGCTTTCTTT
V gene: TRBV7-9; J gene: TRBJ2-1; clone size: -; D gene: TRBD2; CDR3 protein: CASSFGGTSNEQFF; CDR3 DNA: TGTGCCAGCAGCTTCGGCGGGACTAGTAATGAGCAGTTCTTC
V gene: TRBV7-2; J gene: TRBJ2-2; clone size: -; D gene: TRBD2; CDR3 protein: CASSFGVAGFTGELFF; CDR3 DNA: TGTGCCAGCAGCTTTGGGGTAGCGGGATTTACCGGGGAGCTGTTTTTT
V gene: TRBV4-3; J gene: TRBJ2-7; clone size: -; D gene: -; CDR3 protein: CASSQEVSSYEQYF; CDR3 DNA: TGCGCCAGCAGCCAAGAAGTTAGCTCCTACGAGCAGTACTTC
V gene: TRBV2; J gene: TRBJ1-2; clone size: few; D gene: TRBD1; CDR3 protein: CASGDRGLGYTF; CDR3 DNA: TGTGCCAGCGGGGACAGGGGACTAGGCTACACCTTC
V gene: TRBV7-3; J gene: TRBJ2-2; clone size: -; D gene: TRBD2; CDR3 protein: CASSPHPGGSPGELFF; CDR3 DNA: TGTGCCAGCAGCCCCCACCCCGGCGGGAGCCCCGGGGAGCTGTTTTTT
V gene: TRBV28; J gene: TRBJ1-4; clone size: -; D gene: -; CDR3 protein: CASSTGTSGEKLFF; CDR3 DNA: TGTGCCAGCAGCACCGGGACATCGGGTGAAAAACTGTTTTTT
V gene: TRBV7-6; J gene: TRBJ2-1; clone size: -; D gene: TRBD1; CDR3 protein: CASSTGQGAKNEQFF; CDR3 DNA: TGTGCCAGCAGCACGGGACAGGGGGCGAAGAATGAGCAGTTCTTC
V gene: TRBV19; J gene: TRBJ2-6; clone size: once; D gene: -; CDR3 protein: CASSTGSGQNVLTF; CDR3 DNA: TGTGCCAGTAGTACCGGGTCGGGACAAAACGTCCTGACTTTC